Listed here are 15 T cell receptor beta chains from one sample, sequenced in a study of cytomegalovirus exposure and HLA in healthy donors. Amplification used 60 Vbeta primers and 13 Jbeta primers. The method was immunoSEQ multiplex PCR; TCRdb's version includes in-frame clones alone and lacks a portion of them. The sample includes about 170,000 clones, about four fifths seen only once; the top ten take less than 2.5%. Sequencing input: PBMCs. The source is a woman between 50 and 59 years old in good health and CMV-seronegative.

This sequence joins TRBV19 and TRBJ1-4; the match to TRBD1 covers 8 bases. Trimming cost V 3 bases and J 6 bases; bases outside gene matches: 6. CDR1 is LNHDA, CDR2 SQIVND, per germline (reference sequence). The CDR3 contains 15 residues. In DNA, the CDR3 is TGTGCCAGTAGTATGGTAGGACAGGGCGATGAAAAACTGTTTTTT. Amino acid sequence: CASSMVGQGDEKLFF. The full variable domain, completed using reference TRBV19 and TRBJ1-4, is DGGITQSPKYLFRKEGQNVTLSCEQNLNHDAMYWYRQDPGQGLRLIYYSQIVNDFQKGDIAEGYSVSREKKESFPLTVTSAQKNPTAFYLCASSMVGQGDEKLFFGSGTQLSVL.

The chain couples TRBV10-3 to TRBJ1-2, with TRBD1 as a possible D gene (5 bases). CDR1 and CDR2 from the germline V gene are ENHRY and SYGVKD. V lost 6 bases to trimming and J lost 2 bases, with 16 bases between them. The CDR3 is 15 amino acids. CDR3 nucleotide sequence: TGTGCCATCAGCCCGGAACAGGTTACGAACTATGGCTACACCTTC. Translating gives CAISPEQVTNYGYTF.

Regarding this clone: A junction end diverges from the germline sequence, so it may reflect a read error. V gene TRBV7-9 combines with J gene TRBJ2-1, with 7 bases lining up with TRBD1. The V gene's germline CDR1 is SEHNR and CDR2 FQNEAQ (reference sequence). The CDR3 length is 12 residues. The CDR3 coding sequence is TGTTCCAGCAGCTTAGACAGGGCTGAGCAGTTCTTC. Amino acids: CSSSLDRAEQFF.

The DNA for the CDR3 is TGTGCCAGCAGTGATTTGGGGACTAGCTCCACAGATACGCAGTATTTT. Encoded protein: CASSDLGTSSTDTQYF. This sequence joins TRBV2 and TRBJ2-3; 9 bases fit TRBD2. The trim removed 3 bases at V and 2 bases at J, leaving 6 bases unmatched. CDR3 length equals 16 residues. Per the germline V gene, CDR1 is SNHLY and CDR2 is FYNNEI.

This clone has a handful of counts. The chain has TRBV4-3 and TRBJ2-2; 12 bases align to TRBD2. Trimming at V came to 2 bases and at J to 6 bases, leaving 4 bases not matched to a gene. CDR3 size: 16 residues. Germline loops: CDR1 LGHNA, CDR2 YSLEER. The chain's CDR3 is CASSQTSGGFSGELFF. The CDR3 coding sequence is TGCGCCAGCAGCCAAACTAGCGGGGGGTTTTCCGGGGAGCTGTTTTTT.

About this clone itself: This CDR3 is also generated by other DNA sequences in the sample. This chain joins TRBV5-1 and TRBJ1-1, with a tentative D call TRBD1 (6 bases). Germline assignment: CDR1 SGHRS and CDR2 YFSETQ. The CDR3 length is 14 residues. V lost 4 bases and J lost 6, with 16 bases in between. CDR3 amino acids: CASSLGQGRAEAFF. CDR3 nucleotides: TGCGCCAGCAGCCTAGGTCAGGGGAGGGCTGAAGCTTTCTTT.

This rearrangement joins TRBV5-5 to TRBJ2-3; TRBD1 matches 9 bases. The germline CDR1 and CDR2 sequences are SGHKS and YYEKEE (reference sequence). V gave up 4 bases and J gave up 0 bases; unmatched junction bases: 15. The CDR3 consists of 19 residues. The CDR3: CASSRLYRDRVLSTDTQYF. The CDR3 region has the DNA TGTGCCAGCAGCAGACTCTACCGGGACAGGGTACTCAGCACAGATACGCAGTATTTT.

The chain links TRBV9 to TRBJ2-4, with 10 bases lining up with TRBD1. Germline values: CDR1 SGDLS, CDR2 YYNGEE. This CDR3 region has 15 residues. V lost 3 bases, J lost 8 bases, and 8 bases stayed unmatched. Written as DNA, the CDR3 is TGTGCCAGCAGCGGAGTCCGGGACAGGGGAGACATTCAGTACTTC. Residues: CASSGVRDRGDIQYF.

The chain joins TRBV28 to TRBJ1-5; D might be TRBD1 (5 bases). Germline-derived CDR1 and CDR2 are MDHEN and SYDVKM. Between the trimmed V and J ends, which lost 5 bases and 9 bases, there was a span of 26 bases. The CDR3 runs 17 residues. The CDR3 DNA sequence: TGTGCCAGCAGTCCCCATGCACCGGGACGCGGGGTCGGGCCCCAGCATTTT. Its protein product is CASSPHAPGRGVGPQHF.

CDR3 in amino acids: CASSMVAGFGELFF. The CDR3 nucleotides read TGTGCCAGTAGTATGGTTGCGGGGTTCGGGGAGCTGTTTTTT. The chain is built from TRBV19 and TRBJ2-2; D might be TRBD2 (6 bases). Germline loops: CDR1 LNHDA, CDR2 SQIVND (reference sequence). This CDR3 is 14 amino acids long. V dropped 3 bases and J dropped 7 bases, with 12 bases sitting between them.

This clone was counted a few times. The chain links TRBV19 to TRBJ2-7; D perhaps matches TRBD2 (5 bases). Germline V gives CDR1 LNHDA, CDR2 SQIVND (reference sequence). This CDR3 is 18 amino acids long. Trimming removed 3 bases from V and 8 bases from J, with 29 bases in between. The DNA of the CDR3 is TGTGCCAGTAGTATTATAGGCAGTACCCCACGGACTCTCGAGAAGCAGTACTTC. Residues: CASSIIGSTPRTLEKQYF.

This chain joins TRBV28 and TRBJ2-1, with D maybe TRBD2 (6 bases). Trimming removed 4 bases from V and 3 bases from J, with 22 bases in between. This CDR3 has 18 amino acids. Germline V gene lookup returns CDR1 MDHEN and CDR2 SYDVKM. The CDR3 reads CASSYPHPIADLYNEQFF. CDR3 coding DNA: TGTGCCAGCAGTTATCCACACCCCATAGCGGATCTCTACAATGAGCAGTTCTTC. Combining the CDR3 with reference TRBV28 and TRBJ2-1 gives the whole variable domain DVKVTQSSRYLVKRTGEKVFLECVQDMDHENMFWYRQDPGLGLRLIYFSYDVKMKEKGDIPEGYSVSREKKERFSLILESASTNQTSMYLCASSYPHPIADLYNEQFFGPGTRLTVL.

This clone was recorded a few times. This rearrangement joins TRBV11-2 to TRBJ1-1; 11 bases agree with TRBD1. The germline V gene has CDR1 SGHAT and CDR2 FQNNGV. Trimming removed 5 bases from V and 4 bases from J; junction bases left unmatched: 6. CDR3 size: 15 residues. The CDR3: CASSRGTGGGTEAFF. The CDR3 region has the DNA TGTGCCAGCAGCAGGGGGACAGGGGGAGGCACTGAAGCTTTCTTT.

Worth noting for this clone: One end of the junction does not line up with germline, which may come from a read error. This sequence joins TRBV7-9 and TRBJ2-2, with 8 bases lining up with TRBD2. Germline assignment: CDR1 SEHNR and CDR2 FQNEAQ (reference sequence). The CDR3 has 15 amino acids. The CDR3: CSSSLSGENTGELFF. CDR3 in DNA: TGTTCCAGCAGCCTTAGCGGGGAGAACACCGGGGAGCTGTTTTTT.

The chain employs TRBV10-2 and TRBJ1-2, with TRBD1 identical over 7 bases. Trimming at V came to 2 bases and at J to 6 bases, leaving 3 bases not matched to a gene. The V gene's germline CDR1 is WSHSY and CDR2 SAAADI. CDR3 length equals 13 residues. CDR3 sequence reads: CASSEGTANGYTF. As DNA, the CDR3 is TGCGCCAGCAGTGAGGGGACAGCGAATGGCTACACCTTC.